Each of the 6 T cell receptor beta chains below was sequenced from the same sample in a study of T cells in Graves' hyperthyroidism and ophthalmopathy. RNA transcripts yielded amplified TCR beta CDR3 regions. In the first-round RT-PCR of the TCR CDR3, the HTBI primer set was used. A single record per CDR3 protein comes from TCRdb applying MiXCR to the multiplex PCR reads. This sample yields approximately 740,000 distinct CDR3 sequences, of which 12% to 15% are seen a single time; about a tenth belongs to the top ten. The specimen was blood. The receptor set was obtained from a woman aged 18-29 years with Graves' hyperthyroidism.

The rearrangement links TRBV10-2 to TRBJ2-1, with TRBD2 matching 10 bases. J lost 9 bases, V lost 7 bases, and 12 bases had no gene match. Germline lookup yields CDR1 WSHSY and CDR2 SAAADI. The CDR3 is 15 residues long. The DNA for the CDR3 is TGCGCCAGCAATACTGGGGCTAGCGGGAGTGCTGAGCAGTTCTTC. This gives the protein CASNTGASGSAEQFF.

Turning to this clonotype: A much larger clone differs from this one at a single base, so this may be a read error. The V gene is TRBV24-1, the J gene TRBJ1-4; tentatively, D is TRBD1 (5 bases). This CDR3 has 14 residues. The V end lost 5 bases, the J end lost 5 bases, and 11 bases lay between the germline ends. Germline V lookup: CDR1 KGHDR, CDR2 SFDVKD. Here the CDR3 DNA reads TGTGCCACCAGTGGTGGGGGGTCGAATGAAAAACTGTTTTTT. Its translation: CATSGGGSNEKLFF.

This clonotype was seen at least ten times. V usage is TRBV2 and J usage is TRBJ2-1; D is uncertain. Germline assignment: CDR1 SNHLY and CDR2 FYNNEI. V was clipped by 4 bases and J by 9 bases, with 13 bases between them. The CDR3 extends over 13 amino acids. The CDR3 spells CASSGSSNSEQFF. The CDR3 DNA is TGTGCCAGCAGTGGGTCTAGTAACAGTGAGCAGTTCTTC.

This clonotype was detected many times. The J gene is TRBJ2-3, the V gene TRBV6-2 or TRBV6-3; a weak D match, TRBD1 (7 bases). With 6 bases removed from V and 6 bases from J, the gap between germline ends came to 16 bases. Germline loops: CDR1 MNHEY, CDR2 SVGEGT. The CDR3 extends over 14 amino acids. CDR3 in DNA: TGTGCCAGCAGGCGGGACAGCCTCTCGGATACGCAGTATTTT. This gives the protein CASRRDSLSDTQYF.

The chain joins TRBV24-1 to TRBJ2-7, with 10 bases fitting TRBD1. CDR1 is KGHDR and CDR2 is SFDVKD in the germline V gene. CDR3 length: 15 residues. V shed 7 bases and J 3 bases; nucleotides not matched to a gene: 8. CDR3 DNA: TGTGCCACCAGCGAGGGGACAGGGGAGGTCTACGAGCAGTACTTC. It codes for CATSEGTGEVYEQYF.

The rearrangement links TRBV6-1 to TRBJ2-1, with D possibly being TRBD2 (5 bases). V lost 6 bases, J lost 12 bases, and 24 bases lay in between. The CDR3 totals 15 residues. Germline assignment: CDR1 MNHNS and CDR2 SASEGT. The CDR3 DNA is TGTGCCAGCAGCCCCCCTTCGGCCTTCACAGCGGTGCAGTTCTTC. Its translation is CASSPPSAFTAVQFF.